These T cell receptor beta chains were read from a single sample in a study of identical twins. MiXCR was run by TCRdb on the 5' RACE reads, yielding one entry per CDR3 protein. The sample contains 450,000 to 500,000 distinct CDR3 sequences, 14% of which appear only once. The same sample was also studied in work on yellow fever vaccine responses in identical twins.

Sequencing input: CD4+ T cells sorted from blood. All receptors come from a woman in her late teens or twenties in good health. Each CDR3 is given with its conserved first and last residue. The order of the fields is CDR3 protein, J gene, clone size, V gene. Size tells how often a clone was seen (once, few, many) or the class of an expanded clone, and some rows leave it out.

cdr3_aa: CAIRGTGVNTGELFF
j_call: TRBJ2-2
clone_size: NA
v_call: TRBV10-3

cdr3_aa: CASSFYHEQFF
j_call: TRBJ2-1
clone_size: few
v_call: TRBV5-1

cdr3_aa: CASSFPSGYEQYF
j_call: TRBJ2-7
clone_size: many
v_call: TRBV7-2

cdr3_aa: CASSPLLAGGLETQYF
j_call: TRBJ2-5
clone_size: NA
v_call: TRBV3-1

cdr3_aa: CASSFPGGEQYF
j_call: TRBJ2-7
clone_size: many
v_call: TRBV7-3

cdr3_aa: CASSRTANQPQHF
j_call: TRBJ1-5
clone_size: many
v_call: TRBV12-3/TRBV12-4

cdr3_aa: CASSRDPGGEQFF
j_call: TRBJ2-1
clone_size: few
v_call: TRBV7-2

cdr3_aa: CSARVWGGSYNSPLHF
j_call: TRBJ1-6
clone_size: NA
v_call: TRBV20-1

cdr3_aa: CASSGGPRTEETQYF
j_call: TRBJ2-5
clone_size: many
v_call: TRBV9

cdr3_aa: CASSAGRDNEQFF
j_call: TRBJ2-1
clone_size: NA
v_call: TRBV18

cdr3_aa: CASGGSGGWEETQYF
j_call: TRBJ2-5
clone_size: NA
v_call: TRBV10-2

cdr3_aa: CASSGLAGGPVEQFF
j_call: TRBJ2-1
clone_size: few
v_call: TRBV18

cdr3_aa: CATSRGRTANTEAFF
j_call: TRBJ1-1
clone_size: few
v_call: TRBV15

cdr3_aa: CASSADHPHTDTQYF
j_call: TRBJ2-3
clone_size: NA
v_call: TRBV9

cdr3_aa: CAKLRDGNEKLFF
j_call: TRBJ1-4
clone_size: NA
v_call: TRBV28

cdr3_aa: CATKWTGSTDTQYF
j_call: TRBJ2-3
clone_size: NA
v_call: TRBV19

cdr3_aa: CASSPTGGVRYF
j_call: TRBJ2-3
clone_size: NA
v_call: TRBV7-2

cdr3_aa: CASRATGTPGQETQYF
j_call: TRBJ2-5
clone_size: many
v_call: TRBV6-1

cdr3_aa: CASSYLLNGDNEQFF
j_call: TRBJ2-1
clone_size: many
v_call: TRBV6-5

cdr3_aa: CSARGGTYNSPLHF
j_call: TRBJ1-6
clone_size: many
v_call: TRBV20-1

cdr3_aa: CSVSSGQGAEKLFF
j_call: TRBJ1-4
clone_size: NA
v_call: TRBV20-1

cdr3_aa: CASSQSGGSYNEQFF
j_call: TRBJ2-1
clone_size: many
v_call: TRBV7-7

cdr3_aa: CSGSGTLNTGELFF
j_call: TRBJ2-2
clone_size: many
v_call: TRBV29-1

cdr3_aa: CASRRDLSGNTIYF
j_call: TRBJ1-3
clone_size: many
v_call: TRBV12-3/TRBV12-4

cdr3_aa: CASGLVPLQGALNTGELFF
j_call: TRBJ2-2
clone_size: once
v_call: TRBV12-5

cdr3_aa: CSARLDRGEQYF
j_call: TRBJ2-7
clone_size: NA
v_call: TRBV20-1

cdr3_aa: CSARGGLASSYEQYF
j_call: TRBJ2-7
clone_size: NA
v_call: TRBV20-1

cdr3_aa: CASSRTSGRWNEQFF
j_call: TRBJ2-1
clone_size: many
v_call: TRBV12-3/TRBV12-4

cdr3_aa: CASRRLESSYNEQFF
j_call: TRBJ2-1
clone_size: NA
v_call: TRBV28

cdr3_aa: CASSLGVGGTDTQYF
j_call: TRBJ2-3
clone_size: NA
v_call: TRBV5-1

cdr3_aa: CASSADSTYEQYF
j_call: TRBJ2-7
clone_size: many
v_call: TRBV7-8

cdr3_aa: CSARGQGSEGEQYF
j_call: TRBJ2-7
clone_size: NA
v_call: TRBV20-1

cdr3_aa: CSARGVGGMNTEAFF
j_call: TRBJ1-1
clone_size: many
v_call: TRBV29-1

cdr3_aa: CASSEGAPGGSEQYF
j_call: TRBJ2-7
clone_size: NA
v_call: TRBV10-1

cdr3_aa: CASRPLAGGPNTETQYF
j_call: TRBJ2-5
clone_size: few
v_call: TRBV6-2/TRBV6-3

cdr3_aa: CASSLRHPAADTDTQYF
j_call: TRBJ2-3
clone_size: few
v_call: TRBV4-1

cdr3_aa: CASTQKGAGANVLTF
j_call: TRBJ2-6
clone_size: NA
v_call: TRBV6-1

cdr3_aa: CASKGRGSNQPQHF
j_call: TRBJ1-5
clone_size: NA
v_call: TRBV2

cdr3_aa: CSVSTGGGHTEAFF
j_call: TRBJ1-1
clone_size: few
v_call: TRBV29-1

cdr3_aa: CASSFLLQGVGQPQHF
j_call: TRBJ1-5
clone_size: NA
v_call: TRBV28

cdr3_aa: CASSLPIGEQFF
j_call: TRBJ2-1
clone_size: few
v_call: TRBV18

cdr3_aa: CSALTSGMNNEQFF
j_call: TRBJ2-1
clone_size: few
v_call: TRBV20-1

cdr3_aa: CASTKTATYEQYF
j_call: TRBJ2-7
clone_size: many
v_call: TRBV6-1

cdr3_aa: CASSLVGTSMPGPYNEQFF
j_call: TRBJ2-1
clone_size: NA
v_call: TRBV5-4

cdr3_aa: CASSPKVTGTGSLWEQYF
j_call: TRBJ2-7
clone_size: few
v_call: TRBV11-1

cdr3_aa: CATHHPAVALEDTQYF
j_call: TRBJ2-3
clone_size: NA
v_call: TRBV7-3

cdr3_aa: CASSLQEITDTQYF
j_call: TRBJ2-3
clone_size: few
v_call: TRBV5-1

cdr3_aa: CSARDVGGPGADTQYF
j_call: TRBJ2-3
clone_size: NA
v_call: TRBV20-1

cdr3_aa: CASRQKIYGYTF
j_call: TRBJ1-2
clone_size: many
v_call: TRBV28

cdr3_aa: CASSFTAGGHTGELFF
j_call: TRBJ2-2
clone_size: few
v_call: TRBV5-1

cdr3_aa: CASSYRDPGANVLTF
j_call: TRBJ2-6
clone_size: many
v_call: TRBV12-3/TRBV12-4

cdr3_aa: CASSLKRDSYEQYF
j_call: TRBJ2-7
clone_size: few
v_call: TRBV27

cdr3_aa: CASSLGASGAHEQFF
j_call: TRBJ2-1
clone_size: many
v_call: TRBV5-1

cdr3_aa: CSVEWAETQYF
j_call: TRBJ2-5
clone_size: NA
v_call: TRBV29-1

cdr3_aa: CASSQSSGTYGELFF
j_call: TRBJ2-2
clone_size: NA
v_call: TRBV4-3

cdr3_aa: CASTGGSYNEQFF
j_call: TRBJ2-1
clone_size: few
v_call: TRBV6-2/TRBV6-3

cdr3_aa: CASSFKRASTDTQYF
j_call: TRBJ2-3
clone_size: many
v_call: TRBV12-3/TRBV12-4

cdr3_aa: CASSPWMVGDEQFF
j_call: TRBJ2-1
clone_size: few
v_call: TRBV5-1

cdr3_aa: CSATSATDTQYF
j_call: TRBJ2-3
clone_size: NA
v_call: TRBV20-1